This T cell receptor (beta chain) was identified during a study of shared clonotypes between healthy human individuals. The table came from immunoSEQ multiplex PCR; TCRdb's copy has only in-frame clones and leaves some out. The data contain a few hundred thousand clones, roughly 70% of them seen just once; the ten biggest clones take up 10%. The CDR3 has 16 residues. V shed 6 bases and J shed 1 base, with 19 bases lying between them. Germline loops: CDR1 SGHNT, CDR2 YYREEE (reference sequence). The sequence was obtained from a man aged 25-45 years in good health. The chain employs TRBV5-4 and TRBJ2-5; perhaps TRBD2 as D (6 bases). The sequencing input was memory CD4+ T cells sorted from blood. Subset meaning: CD45RA-negative fraction. CDR3 amino acids: CASTTSGKGLQETQYF. Written as DNA, the CDR3 is TGTGCCAGCACCACTAGTGGCAAGGGACTCCAAGAGACCCAGTACTTC.